The T cell receptor (beta chain) described here comes from a study of cytomegalovirus exposure and HLA in healthy donors (TCRdb year 2017). As for the study more broadly: According to an earlier analysis of a few hundred of the donors, roughly 180 million T cells yielded roughly 110 million unique TCR beta sequences and around 280 Gb of sequence data. An early release that covered about 640 HLA-typed donors contained around 330 gigabases of sequencing data and tens of millions of unique TCR sequences. Among the approximately 430 genotyped donors, around 79% belonged to the genetic ancestry cluster associated with self-reported Caucasian donors. The study aimed to test whether signatures of past pathogen exposure could be identified by cataloging public T cell receptors. The study used immunosequencing to profile the T cell repertoires of approximately 630 subjects and linked those repertoires to cytomegalovirus serostatus. A separate validation cohort of 100 to 150 different subjects was used in addition to the 666-subject first cohort. To predict cytomegalovirus infection status, the study brought together high-throughput TCR immunosequencing, statistical association of individual TCRs with disease status, and machine learning. To study patterns of TCR occurrence, a later analysis re-analyzed previously published TCR beta repertoires from just over 650 donors and added high-resolution HLA genotyping. In the later analysis, no new phenotypic data were used to find candidate immune exposures; instead, reliance was placed on TCR beta sequences and their occurrence across donors. In an earlier analysis of several hundred of the donors, high-throughput TCR beta sequencing was used to judge whether each TCR beta V gene segment behaved as functional or pseudogenic. Donor age, sex, ethnicity and CMV serostatus were collected together with the repertoire data. A later genetic analysis took genome-wide SNP genotypes for about 55% of the 666 donors and used that subset as a discovery cohort. All discovery cohort repertoires had been generated using a single sequencing platform. HLA typing covered class I and class II loci at four-digit resolution. Typing coverage varied by locus: roughly 629-630 donors for A, B, C, DRB1 and DQB1; roughly 560 for DQA1; over 600 for DPA1; approximately 470 for DPB1. Because of strong linkage in the cohort, a few DR-DQ haplotypes were treated as single units for association and clustering. Across 398 genotyped donors of the cohort, an average of about 240,000 unique TCR beta nucleotide sequences per donor were sequenced, and approximately 17% of those sequences were non-productive.

The germline V gene encodes CDR1 MDHEN and CDR2 SYDVKM. At the junction V is shortened by 6 bases and J by 5 bases; bases outside the gene matches: 7. The cysteine opens and the phenylalanine closes a CDR3 of 14 amino acids. Just CDR3 DNA is preserved here, 42 bases in frame from base 1. The cohort comprised 670 or so healthy bone marrow donors. Cohort members were all nominally healthy when sampled, although unrecorded immune exposures were likely present. The donor tested CMV seropositive, placing the donor among the 289 seropositive members of the cohort. Each donor provided a peripheral blood sample, and peripheral blood mononuclear cells were used for TCR beta sequencing. Genomic DNA was extracted from the blood cell samples with the Qiagen DNeasy Blood Extraction Kit. General conclusions and limits of the study: While some public TCRs were present in many individuals, most TCR sequences turned up only very rarely across donors. A further reported finding was that TCR beta sequences accurately predicted the HLA-A and HLA-B alleles for most subjects in the first cohort. The 87-base-pair reads could not distinguish some IMGT-functional V segments, including TRBV6-2 and TRBV6-3, so those segments were excluded. Because HLA typing was missing for some donors at each locus, association tests included only the typed subset. Linkage disequilibrium might explain the correlated functional status among segregating V segments, but an unknown experimental factor could not be ruled out. Compared with the 666-donor mean, donors in an Asian-associated ancestry cluster had fewer N-insertions in productive TCRs, according to a later genetic analysis. The study listed 150 to 200 TCR beta chains as associated with cytomegalovirus. Most CMV-associated TCR beta chains appeared to be HLA-restricted in a later analysis, and the HLA associations seemed to be driven largely by CMV exposure. In this cohort, only TCR beta chains were sequenced, and detectable features were limited by the absence of alpha or paired-chain data. The authors suggested that the approach could potentially be generalized to other disease states and immunological phenotypes. Several of the top co-occurrence clusters appeared to be linked to parvovirus B19, influenza, CMV and Epstein-Barr virus, according to a later analysis. Presence/absence analyses assumed roughly uniform sequencing depth across donors, an assumption that may not hold. The only immune exposure information available for the cohort was CMV serostatus. In a later analysis, HLA-associated TCR beta chains were found to be more clonally expanded and to have lower generation probabilities than equally common non-associated chains. Cytomegalovirus status was reported to be diagnosed by the classifier with high specificity and sensitivity in both the original and validation cohorts. An association between a missense DCLRE1C variant and V-gene and J-gene trimming of TCR beta chains was found in a later genetic analysis and replicated in an independent cohort. Strong co-occurrence of HLA alleles, especially DR and DQ, made assigning TCR associations to individual alleles difficult. In a later analysis, TCR association rates were found to vary across HLA loci, with the most associated TCRs seen for DRB1 alleles and the fewest for HLA-C alleles. Broadly in line with IMGT annotations, most TCR beta V segments showed up in productive rearrangements about 90% or about 30% of the time in an earlier analysis of approximately 640 of the donors. Specific HLA alleles were associated with more than 15,000 TCR beta sequences at a false discovery rate of 0.05 in a later analysis. A few of the identified cytomegalovirus-associated TCR beta chains were confirmed in vitro to be specific for cytomegalovirus antigens. About 17 rarely observed V segments, including chromosome 9 orphons, were excluded from the earlier analysis of a few hundred of the donors because counts were too low. A group of highly shared sequence variants was considered likely to be a technical artifact of the sequencing pipeline.

Comments on this clone: It has no known antigen specificity. No much larger clone is present one base from it, and per-base qualities are unavailable.

Library method: the immunoSEQ multiplex PCR assay. For the multiplex PCR, a mixture combining 60 forward primers for TCR Vbeta segments and 13 reverse primers for TCR Jbeta segments was used. The CDR3 region of rearranged TCR beta genes was amplified from genomic DNA by a multiplex PCR assay. The amplified TCR beta libraries were sequenced on the Illumina HiSeq System as 87-base-pair reads. In the original analysis: Across the roughly 700 repertoires, a later analysis counted approximately 83 million unique TCR beta chains, roughly 11 million of which were shared by at least two donors. Raw reads were error-corrected and collapsed into unique sequences by a nearest-neighbor algorithm in which closely related sequences were merged to remove PCR and sequencing errors. V, D and J gene segments were assigned by aligning CDR3 sequences to IMGT reference sequences. For a sequence to be retained, a match of at least six nucleotides was required to both a V gene segment and a J gene segment. A rearrangement was called productive if the CDR3 had no stop codons and remained in frame with V and J, and every other rearrangement was called non-productive. CDR3 was defined according to IMGT convention as the region running from the second conserved V-encoded cysteine to the conserved J-encoded phenylalanine. In an earlier analysis of 550 to 650 of the donors, sequences lacking an unambiguous match to a single V gene segment were excluded. In an earlier analysis of 450 to 700 of the donors, V segments were called functional above 56.7% productive rearrangements and were called segregating when the between-donor standard deviation exceeded 5%. A statistical classification framework was built to diagnose cytomegalovirus status from the catalog of TCR beta chain sequences. In a later analysis, V and J genes were assigned by comparing TCR nucleotide sequences against IMGT/GENE-DB human TR gene sequences. Using the TCRdist pipeline, a later analysis assigned CDR3 sequences along with most-parsimonious VDJ recombination scenarios. A later analysis defined each TCR beta chain by its CDR3 amino acid sequence plus V-gene family, and excluded reads lacking a unique V-gene family. To address suspected cross-contamination and a sequencing artifact, a later analysis removed roughly 580 highly shared, low-generation-probability nucleotide sequences. In a later analysis, a clonal expansion index for each public chain was calculated from normalized within-repertoire ranks of inferred template counts. Generation probabilities in a later analysis came from a VDJ recombination model fitted to out-of-frame rearrangements, and those results were checked against IGoR. In a later analysis, TCR-TCR, TCR-HLA and TCR-CMV co-occurrence was scored with hypergeometric tests, and a repertoire-size bias correction was applied to TCR pairs. False discovery rates were estimated in a later analysis by permuting HLA or CMV assignments 20 times. In a later analysis, co-occurring TCRs were grouped using DBSCAN, and TCRdist sequence similarity was added for clustering within HLA-allele-positive subsets. Repertoires with fewer than 30,000 or more than 120,000 public chains, plus five repertoires with anomalous nucleotide sharing, were excluded from co-occurrence clustering. Not all clones reach the TCRdb copy of this immuneACCESS table, which keeps in-frame sequences only. Checked studies attribute under half of the gap to unresolved V genes and leave the rest unexplained. The DNA was the basis for D and trimming; V, J and clone size are from that table. A total of 80,000 or so clones appear in this sample, 9.5% to 13% of them only once. The ten largest clones represent roughly 22% of the sample.

The clonotype comes from a man in his sixties in good health and CMV-seropositive. The sequenced material came from PBMCs. The chain is encoded by TRBV28 joined to TRBJ1-5; the junction holds 7 bases that match TRBD1. In nucleotide form, the sequence is TGTGCCAGCAGCCGACAGGGCAAGCATCAGCCCCAGCATTTT. This translates into CASSRQGKHQPQHF.